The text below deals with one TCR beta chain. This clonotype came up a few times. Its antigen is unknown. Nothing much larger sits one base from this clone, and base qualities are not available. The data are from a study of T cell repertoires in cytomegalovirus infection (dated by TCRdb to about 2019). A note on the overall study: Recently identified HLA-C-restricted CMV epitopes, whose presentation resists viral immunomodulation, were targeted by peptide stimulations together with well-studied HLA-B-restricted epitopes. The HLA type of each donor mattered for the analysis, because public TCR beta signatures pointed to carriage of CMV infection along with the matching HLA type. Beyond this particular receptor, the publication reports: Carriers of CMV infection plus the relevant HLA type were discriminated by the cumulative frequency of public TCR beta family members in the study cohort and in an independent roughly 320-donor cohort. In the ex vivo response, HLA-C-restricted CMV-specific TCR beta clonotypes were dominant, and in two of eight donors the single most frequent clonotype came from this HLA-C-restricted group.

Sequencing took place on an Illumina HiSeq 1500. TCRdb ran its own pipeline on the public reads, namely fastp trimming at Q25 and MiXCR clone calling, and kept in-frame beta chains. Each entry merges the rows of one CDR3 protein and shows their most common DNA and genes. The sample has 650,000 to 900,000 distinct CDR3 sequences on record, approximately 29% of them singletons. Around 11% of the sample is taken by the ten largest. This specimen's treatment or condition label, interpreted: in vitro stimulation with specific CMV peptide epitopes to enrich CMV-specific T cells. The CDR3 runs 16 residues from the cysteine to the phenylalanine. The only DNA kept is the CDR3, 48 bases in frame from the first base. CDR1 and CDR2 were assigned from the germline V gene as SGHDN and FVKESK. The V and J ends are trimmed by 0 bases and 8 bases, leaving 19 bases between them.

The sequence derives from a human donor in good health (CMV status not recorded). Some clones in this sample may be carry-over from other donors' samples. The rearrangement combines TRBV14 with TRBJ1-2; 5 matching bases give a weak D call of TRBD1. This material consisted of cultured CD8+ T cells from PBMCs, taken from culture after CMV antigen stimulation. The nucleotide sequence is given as TGTGCCAGCAGCCAAGAAGGATCGATCTGGGGCCTCGGCTACACCTTC. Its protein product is CASSQEGSIWGLGYTF.